This TCR beta chain stems from a study of blood T cell repertoires in COVID-19. The V end lost 1 base, the J end lost 0 bases, and 7 bases lay between the germline ends. Germline assignment: CDR1 MNHEY and CDR2 SVGAGI. The CDR3 loop spans 16 amino acids. The assay was immunoSEQ multiplex PCR, and TCRdb's table has in-frame clones only and misses some. The sample lists about 320,000 clones, roughly nine tenths occurring once. The chain uses TRBV6-5 and TRBJ1-6; D gene uncertain. This sequence originates from a man aged 18 to 29 who had recovered from COVID-19. The sample consisted of peripheral blood. CDR3 DNA: TGTGCCAGCAGTTACTTAAGGAGCTCCTATAATTCACCCCTCCACTTT. Translating gives CASSYLRSSYNSPLHF.